This is a list of T cell receptor beta chains from one sample in a study of blood T cells in healthy people across ages. TCRdb re-analysed the 5' RACE reads in MiXCR, keeping a single row per CDR3 protein. The sample carries some 1.6 million distinct CDR3 sequences, about 31% recorded once. The specimen sequenced was blood. Receptors originate from a woman between 25 and 40 years old in good health. Both conserved end residues are part of each CDR3. Each record gives: CDR3 protein, V gene, J gene.

cdr3_aa: CATSRDARQDPYGYTF
v_call: TRBV15
j_call: TRBJ1-2

cdr3_aa: CSASSGLGREQFF
v_call: TRBV20-1
j_call: TRBJ2-1

cdr3_aa: CASSAHRSEQFF
v_call: TRBV7-2
j_call: TRBJ2-1

cdr3_aa: CASSGKLARGDEQFF
v_call: TRBV5-1
j_call: TRBJ2-1

cdr3_aa: CASSQGLTSGGGSYNEQFF
v_call: TRBV14
j_call: TRBJ2-1

cdr3_aa: CASSTGGAYEQYF
v_call: TRBV5-1
j_call: TRBJ2-7

cdr3_aa: CASRGPYDNEQFF
v_call: TRBV7-8
j_call: TRBJ2-1

cdr3_aa: CASWIGTDTQYF
v_call: TRBV27
j_call: TRBJ2-3

cdr3_aa: CASNYPIAGGADTQYF
v_call: TRBV6-1
j_call: TRBJ2-3

cdr3_aa: CASSLIAGRELRGSGYTF
v_call: TRBV3-1
j_call: TRBJ1-2

cdr3_aa: CSATRQGPNNSPLHF
v_call: TRBV20-1
j_call: TRBJ1-6

cdr3_aa: CSENREGYGYTF
v_call: TRBV20-1
j_call: TRBJ1-2

cdr3_aa: CASTLAGLHNEQFF
v_call: TRBV12-3/TRBV12-4
j_call: TRBJ2-1

cdr3_aa: CASSLDTTGGLWSPLHF
v_call: TRBV7-9
j_call: TRBJ1-6

cdr3_aa: CASRDIISYEQYF
v_call: TRBV2
j_call: TRBJ2-7

cdr3_aa: CASSSIGGNTEAFF
v_call: TRBV3-1
j_call: TRBJ1-1